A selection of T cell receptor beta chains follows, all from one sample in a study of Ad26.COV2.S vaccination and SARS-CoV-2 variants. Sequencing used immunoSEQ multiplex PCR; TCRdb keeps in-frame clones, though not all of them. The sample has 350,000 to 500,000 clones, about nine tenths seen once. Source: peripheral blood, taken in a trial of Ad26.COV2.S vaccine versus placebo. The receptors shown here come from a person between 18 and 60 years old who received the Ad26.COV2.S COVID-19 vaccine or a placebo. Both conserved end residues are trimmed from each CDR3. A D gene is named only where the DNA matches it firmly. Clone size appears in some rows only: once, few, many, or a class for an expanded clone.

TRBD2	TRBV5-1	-	ASSLELAYYNEQF
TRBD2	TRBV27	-	ASSPRTSGRNEQF
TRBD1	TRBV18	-	ASSSTGEVGYEQY
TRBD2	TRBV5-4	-	ASSTKAGTSGF
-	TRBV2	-	ASTDEAETQY
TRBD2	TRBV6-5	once	ASTVTSGTGEQF
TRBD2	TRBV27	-	ASSLSALAGEETQY
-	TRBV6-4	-	ASSPTAGSTDTQY
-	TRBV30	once	AWTRTAGYT
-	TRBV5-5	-	ASSATFAAGGDTSNEQF
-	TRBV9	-	ASSLGGANNSPLH
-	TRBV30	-	AWSVTGTHLHEQY
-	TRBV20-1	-	SASSQGRSTGELF
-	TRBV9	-	ASSTGLTQGEQY
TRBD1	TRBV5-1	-	ASSLDGTVYGYT
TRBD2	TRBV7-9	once	ASSPAWSSGRAYEQY
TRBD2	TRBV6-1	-	ASSEEVGRGSGANVLT
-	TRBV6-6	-	ASSLDSAPYEQY
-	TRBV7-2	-	ASSSTGARTDTQY
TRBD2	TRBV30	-	AWSAGGPYNEQF
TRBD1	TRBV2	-	ASSRTGVGNEQF
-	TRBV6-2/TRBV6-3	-	ASSYSSWRERGYNEQF
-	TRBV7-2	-	ASSLVPGLVLSGNTIY
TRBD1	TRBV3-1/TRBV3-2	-	ASSRPGQEAEKLF
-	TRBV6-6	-	ASSSAGGYEQY